This T cell receptor beta chain was obtained from a study of T cell repertoires in cytomegalovirus infection. Turning to the study itself: HLA-B-restricted CMV epitopes that are well studied were used alongside recently identified HLA-C-restricted ones. Indications came from public TCR beta signatures; they pointed to CMV infection and to a matching HLA type.

TCRdb analysed the reads with MiXCR anew, one entry per CDR3 protein. In the table there are around 430,000 distinct CDR3 sequences, under 55% of which are singletons. The germline V gene encodes CDR1 GTSNPN and CDR2 SVGIG (reference sequence). This CDR3 comprises 14 residues. V was cut by 2 bases and J by 4 bases, with 15 bases left in between. Findings of the study overall: Public TCR beta family frequency separated CMV-and-HLA carriers, including in an independent cohort. Dominating the ex vivo response were HLA-C-restricted CMV-specific TCR beta clonotypes.

On this clonotype: Its antigen is not identified.

The chain couples TRBV30 to TRBJ2-7; D possibly corresponds to TRBD2 (6 bases). The sequence was obtained from a human donor in good health (CMV status not recorded). Some clones in this sample may be carry-over from other donors' samples. The sample in question was cultured PBMCs, obtained from culture after CMV antigen stimulation. The DNA of the CDR3 is TGTGCCTGGAGTAAGCAGGGACTCACTTACGAGCAGTACTTC. This translates into CAWSKQGLTYEQYF.